The text below deals with one T cell receptor beta chain. This was the immunoSEQ v3 assay. Only in-frame clones appear in the TCRdb table, and some are missing; sequencing was by immunoSEQ multiplex PCR. The sample yields about 59,000 clones, 75% to 85% seen once. The data derive from a study of TIL therapy for anti-PD-1-resistant metastatic lung cancer. At the level of the study: Patients had a median age of around 54 years (range about 35-75). Tumors carried a median 1.5 non-synonymous mutations per megabase. Most patients had lung adenocarcinoma.

The CDR3 covers 14 residues. V shed 5 bases and J shed 2 bases, with 13 bases lying between them. Germline V gene data show CDR1 as MNHNY and CDR2 as SVGAGI (reference sequence). The sample's time point: pre-treatment sample, taken before nivolumab and TIL therapy. Patients were adults with stage 4 NSCLC. The chain employs TRBV6-6 and TRBJ2-7; possibly TRBD1 or TRBD2 for D (7 bases each). Material: blood, obtained at baseline. The origin of this receptor is a person aged 25 to 80 with non-small cell lung cancer. The CDR3 region has the DNA TGTGCCAGCAGTCAAGCGGGACAGACCTACGAGCAGTACTTC. Amino acid sequence: CASSQAGQTYEQYF.